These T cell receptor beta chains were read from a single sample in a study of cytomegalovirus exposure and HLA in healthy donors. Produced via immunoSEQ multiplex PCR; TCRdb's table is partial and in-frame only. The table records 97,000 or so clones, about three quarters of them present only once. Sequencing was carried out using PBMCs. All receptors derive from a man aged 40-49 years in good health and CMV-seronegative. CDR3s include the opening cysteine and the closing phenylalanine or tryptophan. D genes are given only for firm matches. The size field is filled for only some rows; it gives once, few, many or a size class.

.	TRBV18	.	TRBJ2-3	CASSPDRNTDTQYF	TGTGCCAGCTCACCGGACAGAAACACAGATACGCAGTATTTT
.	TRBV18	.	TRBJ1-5	CASSRGLTDMMQHF	TGTGCCAGCTCACGGGGCTTGACTGACATGATGCAGCATTTT
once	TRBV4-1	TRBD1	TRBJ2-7	CASSQSGQDAYEQYF	TGCGCCAGCAGCCAATCGGGACAGGACGCATACGAGCAGTACTTC
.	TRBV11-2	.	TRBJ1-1	CASSLAGLDEAFF	TGTGCCAGCAGCTTAGCGGGGTTGGATGAAGCTTTCTTT
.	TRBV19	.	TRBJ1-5	CASSIRGGGIGNQPQHF	TGTGCCAGTAGTATTCGGGGTGGGGGCATTGGCAATCAGCCCCAGCATTTT
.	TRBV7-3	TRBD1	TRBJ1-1	CASSTKQGTEAFF	TGTGCCAGCAGCACGAAACAGGGGACTGAAGCTTTCTTT
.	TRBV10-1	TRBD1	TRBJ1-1	CASSEQGAHTEAFF	TGCGCCAGCAGTGAACAGGGGGCTCACACTGAAGCTTTCTTT
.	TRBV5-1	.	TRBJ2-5	CASSLGQYQETQYF	TGCGCCAGCAGCTTGGGCCAGTACCAAGAGACCCAGTACTTC
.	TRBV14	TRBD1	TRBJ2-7	CASSLRTGVDEQYF	TGTGCCAGCAGCCTCCGGACAGGGGTGGACGAGCAGTACTTC
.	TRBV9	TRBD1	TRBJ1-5	CASSPGQVLSNQPQHF	TGTGCCAGCAGCCCAGGACAGGTTCTAAGCAATCAGCCCCAGCATTTT
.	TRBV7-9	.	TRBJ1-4	CSSSETRLRSEKLFF	TGTTCCAGCAGCGAAACGCGGCTCCGGAGTGAAAAACTGTTTTTT